This TCR beta chain stems from a study of T cell responses to AZD1222 COVID-19 vaccine. Germline loops: CDR1 SGHRS, CDR2 YFSETQ. Between the trimmed V and J ends, which lost 0 bases and 9 bases, there was a span of 16 bases. This CDR3 spans 16 amino acids. This clone was recorded once. Generated by immunoSEQ multiplex PCR, the TCRdb table keeps only in-frame clones and is missing some. The sample lists about 94,000 clones; about 85% were seen once. The clonotype was recovered from an adult who received the AZD1222 COVID-19 vaccine. Sequences were derived from peripheral blood, sampled 28 days after the second AZD1222 dose. The V gene is TRBV5-1, the J gene TRBJ1-6, with D unclear. This CDR3 reads CASSLAAGRASSPLHF. The DNA of the CDR3 is TGCGCCAGCAGCTTGGCCGCTGGCAGAGCCAGTTCACCCCTCCACTTT.